These T cell receptor beta chains were read from a single sample in a study of OX40 agonist ivuxolimab in advanced cancers. The assay was immunoSEQ multiplex PCR, and TCRdb's table has in-frame clones only and misses some. This sample has 70,000 to 95,000 clones, with approximately 91% found just once. This specimen consisted of CD4+ or CD8+ T cells sorted from blood, obtained in a trial of the OX40 agonist ivuxolimab. The receptor source for this set is an adult with an advanced solid tumor such as melanoma, head and neck, liver or kidney cancer. CDR3s leave out the opening cysteine and the closing phenylalanine or tryptophan. Each record gives: V gene, D gene, CDR3 protein. A D gene is named only where the DNA matches it firmly.

>TRBV5-1|-
ASSSGQQLGQETQY
>TRBV5-4|-
ASSSPGRNTEAF
>TRBV5-1|-
ASSLDGGPGVTAF
>TRBV27|TRBD2
ASSFGGRSQETQY
>TRBV2|TRBD1
ASSLMTGSNSPLH
>TRBV7-2|TRBD1
ASSLETGKGAYGYT
>TRBV15|-
ATSSPGPYGYT
>TRBV5-5|TRBD2
ASSSPGLAVYEQY
>TRBV12-5|TRBD2
ASGLIASGRASMDKNIQY
>TRBV29-1|TRBD1
SVGQGARDSPLH
>TRBV6-1|-
ASSPSGGLD
>TRBV19|-
ASSDTGDTQY
>TRBV28|TRBD1
ASSQLQGAYTGELF
>TRBV19|-
ASSIWGVSGDETQY
>TRBV6-1|-
ASSEDPGPNEKLF
>TRBV5-1|-
ASSTMGRTPGELF
>TRBV4-3|-
ASSQEFAGPTDTQY
>TRBV12-5|-
ASVLGQGPYNEQF
>TRBV7-9|-
ASSPNLRQGGYGYT
>TRBV29-1|-
SVPGVSNTEAF
>TRBV6-5|TRBD1
ASSYGTGAYEQY
>TRBV7-8|TRBD1
ASRIQGAYEQY
>TRBV7-8|TRBD1
ASSLQGAASYEQY
>TRBV19|-
ASSISGQRTEAF
>TRBV5-4|-
ASSGQDTQY
>TRBV7-2|TRBD2
ASSLVRAGGPGENEQF
>TRBV6-6|TRBD2
ASSYGSGGAEDTQY
>TRBV15|-
ATSTGGTLAYEQY
>TRBV5-1|-
ASSLGGVANYGYT
>TRBV7-8|-
ASGQTVNSPLH
>TRBV5-1|-
ASSLAGATEAF
>TRBV5-1|-
ASSLQGVADTQY
>TRBV28|-
ASSPGGILAKNIQY
>TRBV7-8|TRBD1
ASSLAPGGTYEQY
>TRBV9|-
ASSVQGDSPLH
>TRBV6-6|TRBD2
ASRPRTSGDPDTQY
>TRBV7-9|-
ASSLATGYNEQF
>TRBV2|TRBD2
ASSSTSGRGEQY
>TRBV5-1|-
ASSLLRGMSDTQY
>TRBV5-1|-
ASSLFTEPTKNIQY
>TRBV5-8|-
ASSAFIGSGYT
>TRBV25-1|TRBD1
ASSRQGENIQY
>TRBV27|TRBD1
ASRRTGVQNNEQF
>TRBV7-2|-
ASSLQGPYNSPLH
>TRBV7-7|-
ASSPGISETQY
>TRBV29-1|-
SVGWDNEQF
>TRBV29-1|TRBD2
SVGGGADTQY
>TRBV27|-
ASSTTGFYQPQH
>TRBV19|-
ASTSPGTKEQF
>TRBV6-6|TRBD2
ASSHRAGGTDTQY